The next 27 T cell receptor beta chains were all read from a single sample in a study of T cell responses to AZD1222 COVID-19 vaccine. Sequenced by immunoSEQ multiplex PCR; TCRdb stores in-frame clones only, minus some. The sample carries roughly 71,000 clones, around 85% recorded once. Here the sequenced sample was peripheral blood, taken on day 0 of AZD1222 vaccination. The receptor set was obtained from an adult in good health.

The chain carries TRBV6-5 and TRBJ2-6; tentative D call: TRBD2 (5 bases). Germline CDR1 is MNHEY and CDR2 is SVGAGI. Deletions cut 7 bases from V and 2 bases from J, with 12 bases between. The length of the CDR3 is 15 residues. CDR3 sequence: CASTEVGAGANVLTF. The CDR3 bases are TGTGCCAGCACCGAGGTCGGGGCTGGGGCCAACGTCCTGACTTTC.

The chain uses TRBV5-5 and TRBJ2-4, with unresolved D. V lost 4 bases, J lost 0 bases, and 11 bases lay in between. From germline, CDR1 is SGHKS and CDR2 YYEKEE (reference sequence). This CDR3 is built from 15 residues. The CDR3 coding sequence is TGTGCCAGCAGCCTAAACAGTATAGCCAAAAACATTCAGTACTTC. This translates into CASSLNSIAKNIQYF.

The chain carries TRBV15 and TRBJ2-2; 8 bases map to TRBD1. This CDR3 region has 16 residues. Germline V gene sequence: CDR1 LNHNV, CDR2 YYDKDF (reference sequence). The V gene end was trimmed by 3 bases and the J gene end by 2 bases; junction bases not matched to a gene: 5. This CDR3 reads CATSRETGANTGELFF. In nucleotides, the CDR3 is TGTGCCACCAGCAGGGAGACAGGGGCCAACACCGGGGAGCTGTTTTTT.

The CDR3 spells CASRAEDRGGFF. CDR3 bases: TGTGCCAGCAGGGCCGAGGACAGGGGGGGGTTCTTC. The V call is TRBV12-3 or TRBV12-4, the J call TRBJ2-1, with 10 bases that match TRBD1. Trimming at V came to 6 bases and at J to 15 bases, leaving 8 bases not matched to a gene. The CDR3 length is 12 residues.

The V and J genes are TRBV7-9 and TRBJ2-2; 13 nucleotides agree with TRBD2. The CDR3 runs to 17 residues. V gave up 5 bases and J gave up 5 bases; unmatched junction bases: 8. Germline assignment: CDR1 SEHNR and CDR2 FQNEAQ (reference sequence). The CDR3 nucleotides are TGTGCCAGCAGCCAGTTGGGACTAGCGGGATATACCGGGGAGCTGTTTTTT. Its translation is CASSQLGLAGYTGELFF.

The V gene is TRBV6-5, the J gene TRBJ1-1; weak D call: TRBD1 (6 bases). This CDR3 is 13 amino acids long. V shed 6 bases and J shed 9 bases, with 17 bases lying between them. Germline assignment: CDR1 MNHEY and CDR2 SVGAGI. The CDR3 DNA reads as TGTGCCAGCAGCCCCGTGGGGGGGCTTCAAGCTTTCTTT. It codes for CASSPVGGLQAFF.

The genes are TRBV3-1 (or the pseudogene TRBV3-2) and TRBJ2-1; tentatively, D is TRBD2 (5 bases). Trimming removed 1 base at V and 6 bases at J, with 13 bases between. This CDR3 has 15 residues. Germline V gene data show CDR1 as LGHDT and CDR2 as YNNKEL (reference sequence). This CDR3 reads CASSQGLPVPNEQFF. The CDR3 nucleotides are TGTGCCAGCAGCCAAGGACTACCCGTACCCAATGAGCAGTTCTTC.

This chain joins TRBV2 and TRBJ2-2; 10 bases are shared with TRBD2. The CDR3 is 16 residues long. Germline values: CDR1 SNHLY, CDR2 FYNNEI. The V and J ends lost 3 bases and 5 bases, in that order; junction bases with no gene match: 6. The CDR3 here is CASSDSGGFGTGELFF. CDR3 nucleotide sequence: TGTGCCAGCAGTGATAGCGGGGGGTTTGGAACCGGGGAGCTGTTTTTT. The full variable domain, its missing parts supplied by reference TRBV2 and TRBJ2-2, is EPEVTQTPSHQVTQMGQEVILRCVPISNHLYFYWYRQILGQKVEFLVSFYNNEISEKSEIFDDQFSVERPDGSNFTLKIRSTKLEDSAMYFCASSDSGGFGTGELFFGEGSRLTVL.

In DNA, the CDR3 is TGTGCCAGCAGCCCAAACCAGGGAGGAGGTGGCGCTTCACCCCTCCACTTT. This encodes CASSPNQGGGGASPLHF. The chain uses TRBV7-9 and TRBJ1-6, with a weak D call TRBD1 (5 bases). Germline V gives CDR1 SEHNR, CDR2 FQNEAQ (reference sequence). V lost 5 bases, J lost 9 bases, and 23 bases lay in between. The CDR3 length is 17 residues. The variable domain in full, completed from reference TRBV7-9 and TRBJ1-6, reads DTGVSQNPRHKITKRGQNVTFRCDPISEHNRLYWYRQTLGQGPEFLTYFQNEAQLEKSRLLSDRFSAERPKGSFSTLEIQRTEQGDSAMYLCASSPNQGGGGASPLHFGNGTRLTVT.

The chain employs TRBV5-8 and TRBJ1-1; 7 positions match TRBD1. The V gene's germline CDR1 is SGHTS and CDR2 YDEGEE. V lost 2 bases and J lost 4; bases outside the gene matches: 5. There are 14 residues in the CDR3. CDR3 coding DNA: TGTGCCAGCAGCTTACGAGGGGGCCTCACTGAAGCTTTCTTT. This gives the protein CASSLRGGLTEAFF.

The chain combines TRBV7-6 with TRBJ2-3, with TRBD1 matching 10 bases. The V segment lost 5 bases and the J segment 6 bases; nucleotides outside the gene matches: 5. Per germline, CDR1 SGHVS and CDR2 FNYEAQ. CDR3 size: 14 residues. This chain's CDR3 is CASSQWTGGDTQYF. The CDR3, as DNA: TGTGCCAGCAGCCAATGGACAGGGGGGGATACGCAGTATTTT.

The V call is TRBV5-1, the J call TRBJ2-1; tentatively, D is TRBD2 (7 bases). Germline-derived CDR1 and CDR2 are SGHRS and YFSETQ. V gave up 3 bases and J gave up 2 bases, with 18 bases separating them. The CDR3 is made up of 17 amino acids. The CDR3 reads CASSSVRGRATYNEQFF. CDR3 DNA sequence: TGCGCCAGCAGCTCAGTGAGGGGGAGGGCCACCTACAATGAGCAGTTCTTC.

The chain combines TRBV11-2 with TRBJ2-6, with D unclear. Trimming left V 6 bases short and J 4 bases short, with 10 bases between. The CDR3 length is 14 residues. Looked up from germline, CDR1 is SGHAT and CDR2 is FQNNGV. CDR3 amino acids: CASSTFSGANVLTF. CDR3 bases: TGTGCCAGCAGTACCTTTTCCGGGGCCAACGTCCTGACTTTC.

This clone appeared once. The V gene is TRBV29-1, the J gene TRBJ1-1; D ambiguous. In germline, CDR1 is SQVTM, CDR2 ANQGSEA. The ends were cut back, 7 bases at V and 4 bases at J, with 10 bases in the middle. The CDR3 is 11 amino acids. The CDR3 protein is CSADDRTEAFF. The DNA for the CDR3 is TGCAGCGCCGACGACCGCACTGAAGCTTTCTTT.

The rearrangement links TRBV5-1 to TRBJ1-5; 7 bases map to TRBD1. Germline V CDR1 and CDR2: SGHRS, YFSETQ. After removal of 2 bases from V and 5 bases from J, the junction contained 7 bases not matched to a gene. This CDR3 spans 15 amino acids. CDR3 residues: CASSFSGGIDQPQHF. CDR3 in DNA: TGCGCCAGCAGCTTTTCAGGGGGAATAGATCAGCCCCAGCATTTT.

V usage is TRBV7-6 and J usage is TRBJ2-3, with 9 bases matching TRBD2. After removal of 2 bases from V and 5 bases from J, the junction contained 8 bases not matched to a gene. This CDR3 is 16 amino acids long. The germline gives CDR1 SGHVS, CDR2 FNYEAQ. CDR3 sequence: CASSLFAGGLGDTQYF. The DNA for the CDR3 is TGTGCCAGCAGCTTATTTGCGGGGGGGCTTGGAGATACGCAGTATTTT. The full variable domain, with the rest looked up from reference TRBV7-6 and TRBJ2-3, is GAGVSQSPRYKVTKRGQDVALRCDPISGHVSLYWYRQALGQGPEFLTYFNYEAQQDKSGLPNDRFSAERPEGSISTLTIQRTEQRDSAMYRCASSLFAGGLGDTQYFGPGTRLTVL.

The chain combines TRBV6-2 or TRBV6-3 with TRBJ2-7; 9 bases align to TRBD1. CDR3 length equals 15 residues. V trimming: 4 bases; J trimming: 2 bases; junction bases outside the gene matches: 6. The germline CDR1 and CDR2 sequences are MNHEY and SVGEGT. The CDR3 spells CASSFGTGNTYEQYF. CDR3 coding DNA: TGTGCCAGCAGTTTCGGGACAGGGAACACCTACGAGCAGTACTTC.

The V and J genes are TRBV5-1 and TRBJ2-7; possibly TRBD1 for D (5 bases). The V and J ends lost 4 bases and 1 base respectively, with 9 bases between them. CDR3 length equals 13 residues. The V gene's germline CDR1 is SGHRS and CDR2 YFSETQ. The CDR3 region has the DNA TGCGCCAGCAGCCCTGACAGTTCCTACGAGCAGTACTTC. It specifies CASSPDSSYEQYF.

The chain links TRBV25-1 to TRBJ1-2; D remains unclear. The germline V and J ends were trimmed by 1 base and 4 bases, with 13 bases remaining between them. Germline-derived CDR1 and CDR2 are MGHDK and SYGVNS. The CDR3 is made up of 15 amino acids. CDR3 coding DNA: TGTGCCAGCAGTGAATCCAAGGGCAGGACCTATGGCTACACCTTC. It translates to CASSESKGRTYGYTF.

Points on this clone: Other DNA sequences in this sample translate to the same CDR3. The CDR3 DNA reads TGTGCCAGCAGCCGGGGACTTTTGTCGCTTCCTCTAGGGGCTGAAGCTTTCTTT. Its translation is CASSRGLLSLPLGAEAFF. V usage is TRBV14 and J usage is TRBJ1-1, with TRBD1 as a possible D gene (5 bases). Germline V gene data show CDR1 as SGHDN and CDR2 as FVKESK. V dropped 4 bases and J dropped 6 bases, with 27 bases sitting between them. The CDR3 is 18 residues long.

The V call is TRBV2, the J call TRBJ1-2; possibly TRBD1 for D (5 bases). V lost 5 bases to trimming and J lost 6 bases, with 7 bases between them. CDR3 size: 11 residues. Germline CDR1 reads SNHLY; CDR2 reads FYNNEI. The CDR3 is CASSPTDGYTF. CDR3 sequence (DNA): TGTGCCAGCAGTCCGACAGATGGCTACACCTTC.

The chain employs TRBV27 and TRBJ1-1; D is unresolved. CDR3 length: 14 amino acids. The germline CDR1 and CDR2 sequences are MNHEY and SMNVEV (reference sequence). Trimming stripped 3 bases from V and 4 bases from J, with 12 bases between. The CDR3 nucleotides are TGTGCCAGCAGTTTCGACTTTCGCACCACTGAAGCTTTCTTT. Protein sequence: CASSFDFRTTEAFF.

This rearrangement joins TRBV6-1 to TRBJ1-2; D gene uncertain. This CDR3 has 14 amino acids. Trimming pared 2 bases from V and 6 bases from J, leaving 13 bases between. The germline gives CDR1 MNHNS, CDR2 SASEGT. CDR3 residues: CASSEMTSGNGYTF. CDR3 DNA sequence: TGTGCCAGCAGTGAAATGACTTCCGGGAATGGCTACACCTTC.

V and J are TRBV11-2 and TRBJ1-2; 7 nucleotides align to TRBD1. The CDR3 has 13 residues. Germline V gene data show CDR1 as SGHAT and CDR2 as FQNNGV. Trimming removed 3 bases from V and 6 bases from J; junction bases left unmatched: 4. The CDR3 loop reads CASSLTGWDGYTF. The DNA for the CDR3 is TGTGCCAGCAGCTTGACAGGGTGGGATGGCTACACCTTC.

The rearrangement links TRBV2 to TRBJ2-7; D is unresolved. CDR1 SNHLY and CDR2 FYNNEI come from the germline V gene. There are 12 residues in the CDR3. The V gene lost 6 bases and the J gene lost 3 bases, with 9 bases spanning the gap. This chain's CDR3 is CASRTRNYEQYF. DNA of the CDR3: TGTGCCAGCAGGACCAGGAACTACGAGCAGTACTTC.

This chain connects TRBV5-1 to TRBJ1-1; D ambiguous. Germline V CDR1 and CDR2: SGHRS, YFSETQ. Trimming pared 4 bases from V and 0 bases from J, leaving 22 bases between. CDR3 length equals 18 residues. The CDR3 is CASSPGVVVTSMNTEAFF. The CDR3 DNA follows: TGCGCCAGCAGCCCTGGTGTGGTAGTAACATCCATGAACACTGAAGCTTTCTTT.

This clone was found a few times. The chain joins TRBV5-6 to TRBJ2-2; 8 nucleotides line up with TRBD1. This CDR3 region has 16 residues. Germline CDR1 and CDR2: SGHDT and YYEEEE. The V and J ends lost 2 bases and 0 bases, in that order; junction bases with no gene match: 3. CDR3 sequence: CASSLQQGANTGELFF. The CDR3 nucleotides read TGTGCCAGCAGCTTACAACAGGGGGCGAACACCGGGGAGCTGTTTTTT.